The rows below give T cell receptor beta chains drawn from one sample of a study of PD-1 blockade in classical Hodgkin lymphoma. Clones were sequenced by immunoSEQ multiplex PCR, and TCRdb holds only the in-frame ones, with some missing. The data contain around 92,000 clones, approximately 86% of them singletons. This specimen consisted of peripheral blood mononuclear cells (PBMCs), obtained before the fourth cycle of nivolumab. The origin of the receptors is a human donor with classical Hodgkin lymphoma. Each CDR3 is given with its conserved first and last residue. A D gene is named only where the DNA matches it firmly. Size tells how often a clone was seen (once, few, many) or the class of an expanded clone, and some rows leave it out.

abundance,v_gene,j_gene,d_gene,CDR3nt,CDR3aa
few,TRBV19,TRBJ2-1,NA,TGTGCCAGTACCCCGTTCCCCGGGATTGAGCAGTTCTTC,CASTPFPGIEQFF
NA,TRBV28,TRBJ2-7,NA,TGTGCCAGCAGTTCTCTCGGGGGCGGGGCCGAGCAGTACTTC,CASSSLGGGAEQYF
few,TRBV9,TRBJ2-5,NA,TGTGCCAGCAGCGTAGCGGGGAGGGAGACCCAGTACTTC,CASSVAGRETQYF
NA,TRBV7-2,TRBJ1-5,NA,TGTGCCAGCAGCCGGGATCCTAGCAATCAGCCCCAGCATTTT,CASSRDPSNQPQHF
NA,TRBV6-4,TRBJ2-1,NA,TGTGCCAGCAGTCCCGGACTGGCCAGCTCCTACAATGAGCAGTTCTTC,CASSPGLASSYNEQFF
NA,TRBV5-1,TRBJ2-1,TRBD2,TGCGCCAGCAGCACCTTCCAGCGGGAGAATGAGCAGTTCTTC,CASSTFQRENEQFF
NA,TRBV7-2,TRBJ2-7,TRBD2,TGTGCCAGCAGCTTTGAACGGGAGGGCGAGCAGTACTTC,CASSFEREGEQYF
NA,TRBV29-1,TRBJ1-2,NA,TGCAGCGTTGTGACGTATGGGGGCTTGGTGGACTATGGCTACACCTTC,CSVVTYGGLVDYGYTF
NA,TRBV7-3,TRBJ1-5,NA,TGTGCCAGCAGCCCTACCGGAGTGGAGCCCCAGCATTTT,CASSPTGVEPQHF
NA,TRBV5-1,TRBJ1-2,NA,TGCGCCAGCAGCCCGGAGGGGGGAGGTGGCTACACCTTC,CASSPEGGGGYTF